Following are 8 T cell receptor beta chains from one sample sequenced in a study of TIL therapy for anti-PD-1-resistant metastatic lung cancer. Time point: pre-treatment sample, taken before nivolumab and TIL therapy. This was the immunoSEQ v3 assay. TCRdb keeps only in-frame clones here, not all; method: immunoSEQ multiplex PCR. The sample has more than 45,000 clones, less than 85% seen once. This material consisted of blood, taken at baseline. These TCRs come from a person between 25 and 79 years old with non-small cell lung cancer.

This chain links TRBV5-5 with TRBJ2-6, with D unclear. Deletions cut 0 bases from V and 0 bases from J, with 10 bases between. This CDR3 is 17 amino acids long. Germline CDR1 SGHKS, CDR2 YYEKEE (reference sequence). CDR3 bases: TGTGCCAGCAGCTTGGACGTACCCTCCTCTGGGGCCAACGTCCTGACTTTC. Residues: CASSLDVPSSGANVLTF.

The V gene is TRBV7-2, the J gene TRBJ2-2, with D unresolved. Germline lookup yields CDR1 SGHTA and CDR2 FQGNSA. The CDR3 length is 14 residues. The germline V and J ends were trimmed by 8 bases and 0 bases, with 10 bases remaining between them. The CDR3 nucleotides are TGTGCCAGCGAAAGGCTAGCGAACACCGGGGAGCTGTTTTTT. Protein sequence: CASERLANTGELFF.

In this sample, this clone turned up once. CDR3 in amino acids: CACHRGTGELFF. The CDR3, as DNA: TGTGCCTGCCACAGGGGCACCGGGGAGCTGTTTTTT. The chain links TRBV28 to TRBJ2-2, with 7 bases that match TRBD1. CDR3 size: 12 residues. J was trimmed by 4 bases and V by 11 bases; bases with no gene match: 4. CDR1 is MDHEN and CDR2 is SYDVKM in the germline V gene. Variable domain in full (rest from reference TRBV28 and TRBJ2-2): DVKVTQSSRYLVKRTGEKVFLECVQDMDHENMFWYRQDPGLGLRLIYFSYDVKMKEKGDIPEGYSVSREKKERFSLILESASTNQTSMYLCACHRGTGELFFGEGSRLTVL.

CDR3 in DNA: TGTGCCAGCAGCTTGGTTGCGATTCCCTACAATGAGCAGTTCTTC. It encodes CASSLVAIPYNEQFF. The V and J genes are TRBV5-6 and TRBJ2-1, with no clear D. Between the trimmed V and J ends, which lost 0 bases and 2 bases, there was a span of 9 bases. The CDR3 contains 15 residues. Germline CDR1 is SGHDT and CDR2 is YYEEEE. Full variable domain (rest looked up from reference TRBV5-6 and TRBJ2-1): DAGVTQSPTHLIKTRGQQVTLRCSPKSGHDTVSWYQQALGQGPQFIFQYYEEEERQRGNFPDRFSGHQFPNYSSELNVNALLLGDSALYLCASSLVAIPYNEQFFGPGTRLTVL.

This clone was seen a few times. V gene TRBV27 combines with J gene TRBJ1-5; 7 bases map to TRBD1. The CDR3 is 15 amino acids. Germline CDR1 MNHEY, CDR2 SMNVEV (reference sequence). With V trimmed by 0 bases and J by 7 bases, 6 bases remained unmatched. Written as DNA, the CDR3 is TGTGCCAGCAGTTTATCTTCAGGGGGAACGCAGCCCCAGCATTTT. Protein product: CASSLSSGGTQPQHF.

This chain joins TRBV7-2 and TRBJ1-1; D is unresolved. The V gene's germline CDR1 is SGHTA and CDR2 FQGNSA. The CDR3 runs 11 residues. V lost 4 bases to trimming and J lost 1 base, with 1 base between them. CDR3 DNA: TGTGCCAGCAGCTGGAACACTGAAGCTTTCTTT. This sequence encodes CASSWNTEAFF.

This rearrangement joins TRBV6-1 to TRBJ2-7; D may be TRBD2 (5 bases). Germline lookup yields CDR1 MNHNS and CDR2 SASEGT. The CDR3 covers 11 residues. The ends were cut back, 5 bases at V and 4 bases at J, with 6 bases in the middle. The CDR3 reads CASSIAYEQYF. In nucleotides, the CDR3 is TGTGCCAGCAGTATAGCGTACGAGCAGTACTTC.

V is TRBV6-4 and J is TRBJ2-3; no definite D call. The length of the CDR3 is 16 residues. V dropped 2 bases and J dropped 4 bases, with 16 bases sitting between them. CDR1 is MRHNA and CDR2 is SNTAGT in the germline V gene. The CDR3 DNA reads as TGTGCCAGCAGTGACGTCGGATCCCCTTCCGCAGATACGCAGTATTTT. Encoded protein: CASSDVGSPSADTQYF.